This T cell receptor (beta chain) was captured by sequencing in a study of blood T cell repertoires in COVID-19. On the study more broadly: Both acute and convalescent COVID-19 samples were obtained from the United States, Italy and Spain. Sources were T cells, B-cell-depleted T cells, or PBMCs; the material itself was cDNA or gDNA.

This clone has a single count. In the authors' methods: Scientists estimated how many nucleated cells there were by amplifying reference gene primers. The data were produced by immunoSEQ multiplex PCR, yet TCRdb's version contains in-frame clones alone and is incomplete. V, J and clone size derive from that table, while D and trimming were established from the DNA sequence. Here the sample spans more than 50,000 clones, around 85% being singletons. V lost 3 bases and J lost 1, with 7 bases in between. From germline, CDR1 is KGHSH and CDR2 LQKENI. There are 14 residues in the CDR3. This receptor was obtained from a human donor in a cohort sampled during active COVID-19. The sequencing input was peripheral blood. This sequence joins TRBV18 and TRBJ1-3; D is possibly TRBD1 (6 bases). The CDR3 sequence: CASSPGTSGNTIYF. The CDR3 DNA sequence: TGTGCCAGCTCACCCGGGACATCTGGAAACACCATATATTTT.